This T cell receptor (beta chain) comes out of a study of blood T cell repertoires in COVID-19. The data were produced by immunoSEQ multiplex PCR, yet TCRdb's version contains in-frame clones alone and is incomplete. The repertoire holds 150,000 to 180,000 clones, with roughly 78% as singletons. Unmatched junction bases numbered 2, after V lost 1 base and J lost 5 bases. The V gene's germline CDR1 is LGHDT and CDR2 YNNKEL (reference sequence). The CDR3 spans 14 residues. The sequence came from a man aged 80 or over with acute or convalescent COVID-19. The source material was peripheral blood. V usage is TRBV3-1 (or the pseudogene TRBV3-2) and J usage is TRBJ1-2; 9 bases are a match to TRBD1. CDR3 protein: CASSQGTGVYGYTF. In nucleotides, the CDR3 is TGTGCCAGCAGCCAAGGGACAGGGGTGTATGGCTACACCTTC.